A single sample is the source of the 20 T cell receptor beta chains below, sequenced in a study of T cell responses to AZD1222 COVID-19 vaccine. Sequencing used immunoSEQ multiplex PCR; TCRdb keeps in-frame clones, though not all of them. The profile shows around 140,000 clones, around nine tenths of them singletons. Sequenced material: peripheral blood, taken 28 days after the second AZD1222 dose. These receptors all come from an adult who received the AZD1222 COVID-19 vaccine.

This clone was detected only once. V usage is TRBV10-3 and J usage is TRBJ2-1, with 10 bases identical to TRBD2. V dropped 6 bases and J dropped 5; count of bases not matched to a gene: 16. The CDR3 covers 18 residues. Per the germline V gene, CDR1 is ENHRY and CDR2 is SYGVKD. In DNA form, the CDR3 reads TGTGCCATCAGAGACATAGCGGGGGGTCAGAAATCTCACAATGAGCAGTTCTTC. Translating it yields CAIRDIAGGQKSHNEQFF.

V and J are TRBV5-6 and TRBJ1-5; D gene ambiguous. V lost 1 base and J lost 9, with 14 bases in between. The CDR3 spans 14 residues. From germline, CDR1 is SGHDT and CDR2 YYEEEE. The CDR3 here is CASSLYGSLLPQHF. CDR3 sequence (DNA): TGTGCCAGCAGCTTGTACGGCAGTCTTCTGCCCCAGCATTTT.

V gene TRBV5-1 combines with J gene TRBJ1-1; D is perhaps TRBD1 (5 bases). Germline V lookup: CDR1 SGHRS, CDR2 YFSETQ. The CDR3 sequence is 14 residues long. The ends were cut back, 7 bases at V and 4 bases at J, with 17 bases in the middle. The CDR3 region has the DNA TGCGCCAGCCGGGGGATTGTTGGGGGCACTGAAGCTTTCTTT. It yields the protein CASRGIVGGTEAFF.

The chain has TRBV14 and TRBJ2-3; D gene unclear. The CDR3 has 14 amino acids. With 4 bases removed from V and 2 bases from J, the gap between germline ends came to 10 bases. Germline-derived CDR1 and CDR2 are SGHDN and FVKESK. The CDR3, as DNA: TGTGCCAGCAGCCGACTGACTGCCACAGATACGCAGTATTTT. Translated, it gives CASSRLTATDTQYF.

This chain joins TRBV19 and TRBJ2-7; D is perhaps TRBD1 or TRBD2 (5 bases each). The CDR3 extends over 14 amino acids. Germline CDR1 reads LNHDA; CDR2 reads SQIVND (reference sequence). V lost 3 bases, J lost 2 bases, and 11 bases lay in between. CDR3 coding DNA: TGTGCCAGTAGTATTGGGACGGTGACCTACGAGCAGTACTTC. It is translated as CASSIGTVTYEQYF.

This chain links TRBV7-2 with TRBJ2-7, with a weak D call TRBD1 (6 bases). Germline V gene sequence: CDR1 SGHTA, CDR2 FQGNSA. This CDR3 spans 13 amino acids. V dropped 4 bases and J dropped 6 bases, with 13 bases sitting between them. The CDR3 nucleotides read TGTGCCAGCAGCTCCAGGGGTGGGCGCGAGCAGTACTTC. Translated, it gives CASSSRGGREQYF.

This chain connects TRBV10-3 to TRBJ2-5; D not certain. The CDR3 has 18 amino acids. Per germline, CDR1 ENHRY and CDR2 SYGVKD. V was pared by 0 bases and J by 5 bases, with 22 bases between. Here the CDR3 DNA reads TGTGCCATCAGTGAGTCGACTCGAGACTCCTATTCCGGGGAGACCCAGTACTTC. Its translation is CAISESTRDSYSGETQYF.

The gene calls are TRBV28 and TRBJ1-2; maybe TRBD1 (6 bases). Trimming stripped 4 bases from V and 6 bases from J, with 9 bases between. Germline CDR1 is MDHEN and CDR2 is SYDVKM. The CDR3 covers 12 residues. CDR3 sequence: CASSWGGHGYTF. For the CDR3, the DNA is TGTGCCAGCAGTTGGGGGGGGCATGGCTACACCTTC.

This clone showed up just once. V usage is TRBV4-3 and J usage is TRBJ2-3; TRBD2 matches 9 bases. The trim removed 1 base at V and 5 bases at J, leaving 7 bases unmatched. CDR1 LGHNA and CDR2 YSLEER come from the germline V gene. This CDR3 has 16 amino acids. The CDR3 sequence: CASSQASGTLGDTQYF. For the CDR3, the DNA is TGCGCCAGCAGCCAAGCTAGCGGGACCCTCGGAGATACGCAGTATTTT.

The chain recombines TRBV24-1 with TRBJ1-5, with 10 nucleotides matching TRBD1. This CDR3 has 16 residues. CDR1 is KGHDR, CDR2 SFDVKD, per germline. With 0 bases clipped from V and 4 bases from J, the junction kept 2 bases outside the gene matches. The CDR3: CATSDLPDRGNQPQHF. For the CDR3, the DNA is TGTGCCACCAGTGATTTGCCGGACAGGGGGAATCAGCCCCAGCATTTT.

This chain joins TRBV5-6 and TRBJ2-7; D ambiguous. In germline, CDR1 is SGHDT, CDR2 YYEEEE. The germline V and J ends were trimmed by 3 bases and 2 bases, with 9 bases remaining between them. The CDR3 sequence is 13 residues long. The CDR3 DNA reads as TGTGCCAGCAGCTCCCGCGCAACCTACGAGCAGTACTTC. As protein: CASSSRATYEQYF.

This chain joins TRBV6-1 and TRBJ2-7; weak D call: TRBD2 (5 bases). CDR3 length: 13 residues. Germline assignment: CDR1 MNHNS and CDR2 SASEGT. V lost 1 base, J lost 3 bases, and 7 bases lay in between. CDR3 region: CASSEGGIYEQYF. The CDR3 coding sequence is TGTGCCAGCAGTGAAGGAGGGATCTACGAGCAGTACTTC.

This chain connects TRBV27 to TRBJ2-7; 9 bases line up with TRBD2. The CDR3 length is 14 residues. In germline, CDR1 is MNHEY, CDR2 SMNVEV (reference sequence). V lost 3 bases and J lost 3; bases outside the gene matches: 3. The CDR3 sequence: CASSFSGSDYEQYF. CDR3 nucleotides: TGTGCCAGCAGTTTTAGCGGGAGCGACTACGAGCAGTACTTC.

CDR3 protein: CASSIEGGPPGNEQFF. The CDR3 nucleotides are TGTGCCAGTAGTATAGAGGGAGGGCCTCCTGGCAATGAGCAGTTCTTC. The genes are TRBV19 and TRBJ2-1; TRBD2 matches at 7 bases. This CDR3 contains 16 residues. CDR1 and CDR2 from the germline V gene are LNHDA and SQIVND (reference sequence). The ends lost 0 bases at V and 6 bases at J; junction bases unmatched: 8.

This clone was recorded once. The chain recombines TRBV12-5 with TRBJ2-7; 7 bases match TRBD1. This CDR3 is 15 amino acids long. Germline-derived CDR1 and CDR2 are LGHNT and FRNRAP. V gave up 7 bases and J gave up 4 bases; unmatched junction bases: 13. The chain's CDR3 is CASAQGQVRVYEQYF. CDR3 coding DNA: TGTGCTAGTGCCCAAGGACAGGTGAGGGTTTACGAGCAGTACTTC. Combining the CDR3 with reference TRBV12-5 and TRBJ2-7 gives the whole variable domain DARVTQTPRHKVTEMGQEVTMRCQPILGHNTVFWYRQTMMQGLELLAYFRNRAPLDDSGMPKDRFSAEMPDATLATLKIQPSEPRDSAVYFCASAQGQVRVYEQYFGPGTRLTVT.

The V call is TRBV27, the J call TRBJ2-2; D is unresolved. From germline, CDR1 is MNHEY and CDR2 SMNVEV (reference sequence). With 3 bases removed from V and 2 bases from J, the gap between germline ends came to 13 bases. CDR3 length: 16 amino acids. The CDR3 DNA sequence: TGTGCCAGCAGTTTTCTAGACAAACGAAACACCGGGGAGCTGTTTTTT. This encodes CASSFLDKRNTGELFF.

The J gene is TRBJ1-1, the V gene TRBV28; possible D gene TRBD1, 6 bases. Germline V lookup: CDR1 MDHEN, CDR2 SYDVKM. The V gene lost 2 bases and the J gene lost 1 base, with 11 bases spanning the gap. CDR3 length: 15 residues. The chain's CDR3 is CASSLPLGGNTEAFF. The CDR3 DNA reads TGTGCCAGCAGTTTACCCCTAGGGGGGAACACTGAAGCTTTCTTT.

This clone was picked up one time. The V call is TRBV29-1, the J call TRBJ2-1; 9 bases match TRBD2. V lost 3 bases to trimming and J lost 11 bases; unmatched junction nucleotides: 11. Germline V gene sequence: CDR1 SQVTM, CDR2 ANQGSEA. The CDR3 is 14 amino acids. The CDR3 DNA reads TGCAGCGTTGATGGCGGTAGCGGGAGCTCCCAGCAGTTCTTC. It encodes CSVDGGSGSSQQFF.

This chain links TRBV7-9 with TRBJ1-1, with 9 bases lining up with TRBD1. The CDR3 contains 13 residues. Trimming removed 5 bases from V and 4 bases from J; junction bases left unmatched: 2. Germline V gives CDR1 SEHNR, CDR2 FQNEAQ (reference sequence). The CDR3 DNA sequence: TGTGCCAGCAGCCAACAGGGGGCCACTGAAGCTTTCTTT. This encodes CASSQQGATEAFF.

This clone is a singleton in its sample. This sequence joins TRBV11-2 and TRBJ2-2, with 10 bases matching TRBD2. The trim removed 2 bases at V and 5 bases at J, leaving 2 bases unmatched. Germline V CDR1 and CDR2: SGHAT, FQNNGV. This CDR3 comprises 15 residues. DNA of the CDR3: TGTGCCAGCAGCTTAAGCGGGGGGGCAACCGGGGAGCTGTTTTTT. It codes for CASSLSGGATGELFF.